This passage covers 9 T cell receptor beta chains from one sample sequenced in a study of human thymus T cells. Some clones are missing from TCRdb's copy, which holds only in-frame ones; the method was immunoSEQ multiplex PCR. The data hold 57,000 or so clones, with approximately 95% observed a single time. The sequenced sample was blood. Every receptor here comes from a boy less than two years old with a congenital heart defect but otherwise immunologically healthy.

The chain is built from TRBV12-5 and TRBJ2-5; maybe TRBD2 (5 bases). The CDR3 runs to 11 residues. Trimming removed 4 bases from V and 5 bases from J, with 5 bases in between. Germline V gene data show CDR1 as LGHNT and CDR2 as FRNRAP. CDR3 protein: CASGSGETQYF. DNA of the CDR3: TGTGCTAGTGGTTCGGGGGAGACCCAGTACTTC.

In nucleotides, the CDR3 is TGCAGTGCTGACGGAGGTGGCCAGTACTTC. Translation: CSADGGGQYF. This chain uses TRBV20-1 with TRBJ2-5, with D perhaps TRBD2 (5 bases). The germline V gene has CDR1 DFQATT and CDR2 SNEGSKA (reference sequence). The V gene lost 5 bases and the J gene lost 10 bases, with 11 bases spanning the gap. The CDR3 covers 10 residues.

CDR3 nucleotides: TGTGCCTGGAGTGTCTTGGGGTCCTACGAGCAGTACTTC. This encodes CAWSVLGSYEQYF. The rearrangement links TRBV30 to TRBJ2-7; D is ambiguous. The CDR3 extends over 13 amino acids. CDR1 and CDR2 (germline): GTSNPN, SVGIG (reference sequence). Deletions cut 0 bases from V and 1 base from J, with 7 bases between.

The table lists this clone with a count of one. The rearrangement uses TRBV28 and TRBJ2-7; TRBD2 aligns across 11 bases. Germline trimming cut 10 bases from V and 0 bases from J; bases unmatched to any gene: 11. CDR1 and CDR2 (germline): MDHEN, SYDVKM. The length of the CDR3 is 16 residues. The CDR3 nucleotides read TGTGCCATCCCACCCACTAGCGGGAGTCTCTCCTACGAGCAGTACTTC. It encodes CAIPPTSGSLSYEQYF.

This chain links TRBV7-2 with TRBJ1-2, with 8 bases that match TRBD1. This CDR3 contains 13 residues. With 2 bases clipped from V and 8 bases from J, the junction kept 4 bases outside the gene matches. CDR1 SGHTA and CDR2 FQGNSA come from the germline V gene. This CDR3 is CASSLRTGRGYTF. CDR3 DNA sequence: TGTGCCAGCAGCTTAAGGACAGGGAGGGGCTACACCTTC.

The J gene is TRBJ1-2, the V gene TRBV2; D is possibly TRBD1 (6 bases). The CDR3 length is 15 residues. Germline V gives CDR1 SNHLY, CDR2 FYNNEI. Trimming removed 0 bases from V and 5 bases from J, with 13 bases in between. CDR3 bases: TGTGCCAGCAGTGAAGCGCCAACAGGGTTTTATGGCTACACCTTC. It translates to CASSEAPTGFYGYTF.

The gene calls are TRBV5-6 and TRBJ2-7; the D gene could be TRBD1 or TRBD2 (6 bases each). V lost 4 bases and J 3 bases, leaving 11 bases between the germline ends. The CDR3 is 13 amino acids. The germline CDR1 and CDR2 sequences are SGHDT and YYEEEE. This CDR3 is CASSLGGGYEQYF. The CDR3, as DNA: TGTGCCAGCAGCCTGGGGGGCGGCTACGAGCAGTACTTC.

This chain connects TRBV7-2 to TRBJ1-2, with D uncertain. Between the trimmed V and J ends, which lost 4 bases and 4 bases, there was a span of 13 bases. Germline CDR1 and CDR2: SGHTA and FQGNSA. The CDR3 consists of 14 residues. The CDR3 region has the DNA TGTGCCAGCAGCTCCCCCGAGGGTCCCTATGGCTACACCTTC. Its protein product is CASSSPEGPYGYTF.

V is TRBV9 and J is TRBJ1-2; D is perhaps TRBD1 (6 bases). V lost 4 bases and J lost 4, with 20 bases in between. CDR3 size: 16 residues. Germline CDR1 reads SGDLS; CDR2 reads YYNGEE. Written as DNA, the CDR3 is TGTGCCAGCAGCAGGGACACTATCCTCTCCCTCTATGGCTACACCTTC. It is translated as CASSRDTILSLYGYTF.